A selection of T cell receptor beta chains follows, all from one sample in a study of blood T cell repertoires in COVID-19. This table comes from immunoSEQ multiplex PCR, and its TCRdb copy is limited to in-frame clones, with some not included. The data show 300,000 or so clones, with 88% seen just once and approximately 7% held by the top ten. The specimen was peripheral blood. These receptors all come from a woman in her twenties or thirties who had recovered from COVID-19. The CDR3 runs from the conserved cysteine through the conserved F or W. The D gene is left open where the match is weak. Size is stated for part of the rows, as once, few or many counts, or as a class when the clone is expanded.

V: TRBV24-1
size: NA
J: TRBJ2-3
D: TRBD2
CDR3: CATSDSSGTTDTQYF
DNA: TGTGCCACCAGTGATTCGAGCGGGACCACAGATACGCAGTATTTT

V: TRBV13
size: NA
J: TRBJ2-2
D: TRBD1
CDR3: CASSKTGAEGELFF
DNA: TGTGCCAGCAGCAAGACAGGGGCGGAGGGGGAGCTGTTTTTT

V: TRBV27
size: NA
J: TRBJ2-1
D: NA
CDR3: CASSLRGTGASYNEQFF
DNA: TGTGCCAGCAGCTTAAGGGGCACAGGCGCTTCCTACAATGAGCAGTTCTTC

V: TRBV28
size: NA
J: TRBJ1-2
D: TRBD1
CDR3: CASSFPGTGYGYTF
DNA: TGTGCCAGCAGTTTTCCAGGGACAGGGTATGGCTACACCTTC

V: TRBV9
size: once
J: TRBJ2-3
D: NA
CDR3: CASSVYRTGVDTQYF
DNA: TGTGCCAGCAGCGTTTATCGAACCGGGGTAGATACGCAGTATTTT

V: TRBV3-1/TRBV3-2
size: NA
J: TRBJ1-2
D: NA
CDR3: CASSPDRRTYGYTF
DNA: TGTGCCAGCAGCCCAGACAGGAGGACCTATGGCTACACCTTC

V: TRBV19
size: NA
J: TRBJ1-2
D: NA
CDR3: CASSIQDYGYTF
DNA: TGTGCCAGTAGTATTCAGGACTATGGCTACACCTTC

V: TRBV30
size: NA
J: TRBJ2-1
D: TRBD1
CDR3: CAWSVRQGARNEQFF
DNA: TGTGCCTGGAGTGTAAGACAGGGAGCTAGGAATGAGCAGTTCTTC

V: TRBV5-6
size: once
J: TRBJ1-2
D: TRBD1
CDR3: CASSPGQGGGYGYTF
DNA: TGTGCCAGCAGCCCGGGACAGGGGGGTGGCTATGGCTACACCTTC

V: TRBV30
size: NA
J: TRBJ2-7
D: TRBD1
CDR3: CAWSRDRVSEQYF
DNA: TGTGCCTGGAGTCGGGACAGGGTAAGCGAGCAGTACTTC

V: TRBV4-1
size: NA
J: TRBJ1-2
D: TRBD1
CDR3: CASSWEGTANYGYTF
DNA: TGCGCCAGCAGCTGGGAAGGGACAGCAAACTATGGCTACACCTTC

V: TRBV5-4
size: once
J: TRBJ2-3
D: NA
CDR3: CASSLAGGLTDTQYF
DNA: TGTGCCAGCAGCTTGGCGGGGGGCCTCACAGATACGCAGTATTTT

V: TRBV5-1
size: NA
J: TRBJ2-7
D: TRBD1
CDR3: CASSRTQDRHRSYEQYF
DNA: TGCGCCAGCAGCCGTACCCAGGACAGGCATAGATCCTACGAGCAGTACTTC

V: TRBV2
size: NA
J: TRBJ1-4
D: NA
CDR3: CATGNDNEKLFF
DNA: TGTGCCACCGGGAACGACAATGAAAAACTGTTTTTT

V: TRBV18
size: NA
J: TRBJ2-5
D: NA
CDR3: CASSSGQIQETQYF
DNA: TGTGCCAGCTCATCCGGACAGATTCAAGAGACCCAGTACTTC

V: TRBV7-9
size: NA
J: TRBJ2-3
D: TRBD1
CDR3: CATPGQGTDTQYF
DNA: TGTGCCACCCCGGGACAGGGAACAGATACGCAGTATTTT

V: TRBV15
size: NA
J: TRBJ2-1
D: TRBD1
CDR3: CATTLTGGYNEQFF
DNA: TGTGCCACCACCCTGACAGGGGGCTACAATGAGCAGTTCTTC

V: TRBV21-1
size: NA
J: TRBJ1-1
D: NA
CDR3: CASSKGSYEQMNTEAFF
DNA: TGTGCCAGCAGCAAAGGGAGTTATGAGCAAATGAACACTGAAGCTTTCTTT

V: TRBV7-9
size: NA
J: TRBJ1-1
D: NA
CDR3: CASSLVYGRVNTEAFF
DNA: TGTGCCAGCAGCTTAGTTTACGGCAGGGTGAACACTGAAGCTTTCTTT

V: TRBV2
size: NA
J: TRBJ2-7
D: NA
CDR3: CASSAGGSGGYEQYF
DNA: TGTGCCAGCAGTGCCGGGGGATCCGGAGGCTACGAGCAGTACTTC

V: TRBV27
size: once
J: TRBJ1-1
D: NA
CDR3: CASSQLVGGTEAFF
DNA: TGTGCCAGCAGCCAGTTAGTGGGGGGCACTGAAGCTTTCTTT

V: TRBV18
size: NA
J: TRBJ1-5
D: NA
CDR3: CASSPAGWDQPQHF
DNA: TGTGCCAGCTCACCCGCAGGGTGGGATCAGCCCCAGCATTTT

V: TRBV11-2
size: few
J: TRBJ2-3
D: NA
CDR3: CASSSRRGSGGSTDTQYF
DNA: TGTGCCAGCAGCTCGAGGCGGGGTAGCGGAGGGTCCACAGATACGCAGTATTTT

V: TRBV19
size: few
J: TRBJ2-7
D: TRBD2
CDR3: CASSISGVYEQYF
DNA: TGTGCCAGTAGTATCAGCGGGGTCTACGAGCAGTACTTC

V: TRBV4-1
size: NA
J: TRBJ1-1
D: TRBD1
CDR3: CASSQGQGVGTEAFF
DNA: TGCGCCAGCAGCCAGGGACAGGGGGTCGGCACTGAAGCTTTCTTT

V: TRBV6-5
size: NA
J: TRBJ1-6
D: TRBD1
CDR3: CASSDSGTGPSPLHF
DNA: TGTGCCAGCAGTGACTCCGGGACAGGGCCCTCACCCCTCCACTTT

V: TRBV2
size: NA
J: TRBJ2-5
D: TRBD2
CDR3: CASTGLAGGLETQYF
DNA: TGTGCCAGCACCGGACTAGCGGGGGGTCTCGAGACCCAGTACTTC

V: TRBV18
size: NA
J: TRBJ1-2
D: NA
CDR3: CASSPPLLAGYGYTF
DNA: TGTGCCAGCTCACCACCGCTATTGGCAGGATATGGCTACACCTTC

V: TRBV6-4
size: NA
J: TRBJ1-3
D: NA
CDR3: CASSVGLNSGNTIYF
DNA: TGTGCCAGCAGTGTGGGACTGAACTCTGGAAACACCATATATTTT

V: TRBV4-1
size: few
J: TRBJ1-4
D: TRBD1
CDR3: CASSPQGATNEKLFF
DNA: TGCGCCAGCAGCCCCCAGGGGGCAACTAATGAAAAACTGTTTTTT

V: TRBV18
size: NA
J: TRBJ2-6
D: TRBD1
CDR3: CASSQGGGGANVLTF
DNA: TGTGCCAGCTCACAAGGGGGCGGCGGGGCCAACGTCCTGACTTTC

V: TRBV3-1/TRBV3-2
size: NA
J: TRBJ1-2
D: NA
CDR3: CASSRDTRGYTF
DNA: TGTGCCAGCAGCCGAGACACACGCGGCTACACCTTC

V: TRBV7-9
size: NA
J: TRBJ1-5
D: NA
CDR3: CASSLGGRGQPQHF
DNA: TGTGCCAGCAGCTTAGGAGGGCGAGGTCAGCCCCAGCATTTT

V: TRBV27
size: NA
J: TRBJ2-1
D: NA
CDR3: CASSYSVYNEQFF
DNA: TGTGCCAGCAGTTATAGCGTATACAATGAGCAGTTCTTC

V: TRBV27
size: NA
J: TRBJ2-1
D: NA
CDR3: CASSLGVPLASDEQFF
DNA: TGTGCCAGCTCACTTGGAGTCCCTTTGGCTTCGGATGAGCAGTTCTTC

V: TRBV12-3/TRBV12-4
size: few
J: TRBJ1-6
D: NA
CDR3: CASSLLGGSPLHF
DNA: TGTGCCAGCAGTTTATTGGGGGGGTCACCCCTCCACTTT

V: TRBV28
size: NA
J: TRBJ1-2
D: NA
CDR3: CASSLGGSANYGYTF
DNA: TGTGCCAGCAGTTTAGGGGGCAGCGCTAACTATGGCTACACCTTC

V: TRBV24-1
size: NA
J: TRBJ2-7
D: TRBD2
CDR3: CATSSGSTYEQYF
DNA: TGTGCCACTAGTAGCGGGAGTACCTACGAGCAGTACTTC

V: TRBV11-2
size: NA
J: TRBJ1-6
D: NA
CDR3: CASSLGRYSPLHF
DNA: TGTGCCAGCAGCTTAGGCAGGTATTCACCCCTCCACTTT

V: TRBV27
size: NA
J: TRBJ1-2
D: TRBD1
CDR3: CASSLKFRGRIYGYTF
DNA: TGTGCCAGCAGTTTAAAATTCAGGGGGCGGATCTATGGCTACACCTTC

V: TRBV10-3
size: NA
J: TRBJ1-3
D: TRBD1
CDR3: CAISESGDRGPVVGNTIYF
DNA: TGTGCCATCAGTGAGTCCGGGGACAGGGGTCCCGTGGTAGGAAACACCATATATTTT

V: TRBV7-8
size: NA
J: TRBJ2-5
D: TRBD1
CDR3: CASSRIQGYQETQYF
DNA: TGTGCCAGCAGTCGTATACAGGGGTACCAAGAGACCCAGTACTTC

V: TRBV19
size: NA
J: TRBJ2-1
D: TRBD1
CDR3: CASSHRQGEQFF
DNA: TGTGCCAGTAGTCACCGACAGGGGGAGCAGTTCTTC

V: TRBV7-6
size: NA
J: TRBJ2-1
D: NA
CDR3: CASSPPGAYNEQFF
DNA: TGTGCCAGCAGCCCCCCAGGGGCCTACAATGAGCAGTTCTTC

V: TRBV7-3
size: NA
J: TRBJ2-7
D: TRBD1
CDR3: CASSFGGQGGEQYF
DNA: TGTGCCAGCAGCTTTGGAGGACAGGGAGGCGAGCAGTACTTC

V: TRBV6-5
size: NA
J: TRBJ2-7
D: NA
CDR3: CASSYKETYEQYF
DNA: TGTGCCAGCAGTTACAAGGAGACCTACGAGCAGTACTTC